This T cell receptor (delta chain) originates from a study of gamma-delta T cells after stem cell transplantation (dated by TCRdb to the mid-2010s). There are 22 amino acids in the CDR3, from cysteine to phenylalanine inclusive. The retained sequence is limited to the CDR3, 66 bases, with the frame set at the first base. Via the germline V gene, CDR1 is TSWWSYY and CDR2 QGS. Relative to germline, V is 2 bases shorter and J is 3 bases shorter, with 34 bases between their ends. This clone was observed a few times. This receptor's antigen is unknown. A much more abundant neighbour one base away suggests this may be a read error. Libraries came from RT-PCR. TCRdb records Illumina MiSeq as the sequencer. After TCRdb called clones again from the public reads with CATT, rows with identical DNA were merged. Within this sample are about 3,000 delta-chain clones, with about 3.1% of them counted one time only. The ten largest clones add up to 20% to 30% of the sample.

Sample: gamma-delta T cells. In this chain, TRDV1 is recombined with TRDJ1; a weak D assignment points to TRDD3 (5 bases agree). The receptor comes from a human donor. It is not recorded whose cells these are; they may come from a transplant donor. CDR3 sequence: CALGEIPPRYWSGFGEPDKLIF. The DNA sequence is TGTGCTCTTGGGGAAATCCCCCCACGGTACTGGTCAGGTTTTGGGGAACCCGATAAACTCATCTTT.